Sequencing of this T cell receptor (beta chain) was carried out in a study of shared clonotypes between healthy human individuals (TCRdb year 2020). About the investigation overall: A couple of women and three men aged 18 to 49 years were included in the cohort. For each donor, CD4 naive and CD4 memory were each run on three plates, CD8 naive on two plates, and CD8 memory on one plate. To increase sequencing depth and limit assay-specific biases, TCR repertoire library preparation and sequencing were carried out by different laboratories using diverse techniques. The study deeply sequenced blood TCR repertoires of about 5 healthy adults to estimate repertoire size and the extent of clonotype sharing between individuals. Leukapheresis yielded between about 0.8 and 8.9 billion PBMCs per donor.

General study outcomes and caveats: Incomplete sequencing was indicated by rarefaction of sorted-subset datasets, despite the large sequencing depth. Compared with non-shared clonotypes, clonotypes shared by all four sorted-subset donors had higher generation probabilities. Only blood was sampled, and tissue TCR repertoires likely differ from those in blood. Estimated clonotype richness was generally larger for naive than for memory subsets. Because the study included a small number of donors, the genetic and exposure-history diversity represented was limited. Pairwise subsampling indicated that sequencing depth was expected to affect the degree of clonotype sharing among donors. Across several donors, approximately 4.9% of naive CD4, around 3.5% of naive CD8, approximately 2.5% of memory CD4, and 0.4% to 0.45% of memory CD8 clonotypes were shared.

From its cysteine to its phenylalanine, the CDR3 spans 16 amino acids. Only CDR3 DNA remains: 48 bases, in frame from the first base. CDR1 and CDR2 are read off the germline V gene (reference sequence) as LNHDA and SQIVND. V is reduced by 5 bases and J by 0 bases, leaving a spacing of 14 bases between them. The donors were healthy, HIV-negative adults who had no recently reported acute infections or vaccinations. Every donor was a Caucasian adult residing in Nashville, Tennessee, USA. CD4+ T cells were enriched through magnetic negative selection, after which naive cells were positively selected on CD45RA and the remaining negative fraction served as the memory subset. After blood collection by leukapheresis, PBMCs were isolated using Ficoll-Histopaque density gradient centrifugation and then cryopreserved in the vapor phase of liquid nitrogen. Purity and quantity of every magnetically sorted T cell population were checked by analytical flow cytometry. Genomic DNA was isolated from each sorted fraction and quantified by UV absorbance on a Nanodrop 2000c.

Using the deep immunoSEQ assay, multiplex PCR amplified TCR CDR3 regions from genomic DNA. Extracted genomic DNA from each cell subset was spread evenly across all wells of several immunoSEQ 96-well plates, with each plate serving as a replicate. Each replicate PCR for sorted subsets received around 210 ng genomic DNA, equal to about 30,000 T cell genomes. Purified libraries were measured with a Qubit 3.0 fluorometer, size-checked on a Bioanalyzer 2100, and measured again with the KAPA Library Quantification kit. Every immunoSEQ 96-well plate was sequenced on a separate single-read 150-cycle Illumina NextSeq 550 flow cell. In the original analysis: Because the immunoSEQ output held only junctional sequences and lacked quality scores, the filtering could not match the filtering applied to full-length reads. To assign V/J genes and CDR3, sequences were annotated using PyIR, a Python wrapper for IgBLAST v1.9, with IMGT germline references. Reads with weak V/J assignments (E-value above 1e-6), missing CDR3, stop codons, out-of-frame junctions, or ambiguous translated residues were removed. V3J clonotypes were defined by identical inferred V gene, J gene, and CDR3 amino acid sequence. Percentage overlap between repertoires was computed as shared unique clonotypes divided by the size of the smaller repertoire. Three approaches were used to assess repertoire richness: RTK rarefaction, the Chao1 estimator, and Recon v2.1 estimates of unobserved clonotypes. For all TCRbeta clonotypes obtained by the gDNA method from a handful of donors, generation probabilities were computed with OLGA. The source is immuneACCESS, and TCRdb retained only in-frame sequences with V and J called. Part of the clones is not carried over; for the studies checked, unresolved V genes explain less than half of this, and the remainder is unexplained. That table furnishes V, J and clone size, whereas the DNA furnished D and trimming. The sample table shows roughly 1.4 million clones, and approximately 98.5% are seen once. The top ten constitute over 0.3% of the sample.

Regarding this clone: Its target antigen remains unknown. Within one base of it there is no much larger clone, and no base qualities were kept.

The chain is made from TRBV19 and TRBJ1-3; the D gene assignment is ambiguous. The TCR was taken from a young man in good health. The sequencing input was naive CD4+ T cells sorted from blood. Read against the paper, the sample's cell subset or site label means: CD45RA+ positively selected. The CDR3 amino acid sequence is: CASSFGRANSGNTIYF. The sequenced DNA: TGTGCCAGTAGTTTCGGACGGGCAAACTCTGGAAACACCATATATTTT.